This entry lists 22 T cell receptor beta chains sequenced from one sample in a study of blood T cells in healthy people across ages. A second PCR, run for roughly 7 to 12 cycles, used a sample-barcoded 5' primer plus a J-beta primer mix. TCRdb fed the 5' RACE reads into MiXCR, producing one record per CDR3 protein. Among 650,000 to 800,000 distinct CDR3 sequences, approximately 44% were seen once, and the ten largest hold around 18%. Sequences were obtained from blood. Receptors were obtained from a man between 60 and 75 years old in good health.

J is TRBJ2-7 and V is TRBV6-6; tentatively, D is TRBD1 or TRBD2 (5 bases each). The germline V gene has CDR1 MNHNY and CDR2 SVGAGI (reference sequence). The CDR3 has 14 residues. Trimming shortened V by 7 bases and J by 7 bases, and 20 bases separated the two germline ends. CDR3 in DNA: TGTGCCAGCAAAGAGGGGATGGACCCGAGGGAGCAGTACTTC. Protein sequence: CASKEGMDPREQYF.

The chain employs TRBV3-1 and TRBJ1-4; no firm D call. This CDR3 is built from 12 residues. Deletions cut 1 base from V and 9 bases from J, with 6 bases between. Looked up from germline, CDR1 is LGHDT and CDR2 is YNNKEL (reference sequence). The CDR3 DNA reads TGTGCCAGCAGCCAAGGGTTTCAAAAACTGTTTTTT. Protein: CASSQGFQKLFF.

For this clonotype: An end of the junction does not agree with germline; a read error may underlie this. The V call is TRBV11-3, the J call TRBJ2-2; tentative D call: TRBD2 (5 bases). CDR1 SGHNT and CDR2 YENEEA come from the germline V gene. This CDR3 spans 15 amino acids. CDR3 protein: CASSLGSPNTGELFF. DNA for the CDR3: TGTGCCAGCAGCTTAGGAAGCCCTAACACCGGGGAGTTGTTTTTT.

In this sample, this clonotype turned up a few times. This rearrangement joins TRBV20-1 to TRBJ2-7, with D unclear. The V end was cut by 7 bases, the J end by 0 bases, with 10 bases between. CDR1 DFQATT and CDR2 SNEGSKA come from the germline V gene (reference sequence). CDR3 length equals 12 residues. The CDR3 sequence: CSGVGSSYEQYF. The DNA of the CDR3 is TGCAGTGGGGTGGGCAGCTCCTACGAGCAGTACTTC.

The chain has TRBV29-1 and TRBJ2-3; D is ambiguous. This CDR3 is built from 13 residues. CDR1 and CDR2 (germline): SQVTM, ANQGSEA. V lost 7 bases and J lost 2, with 13 bases in between. The CDR3 loop reads CSDIGSPTDTQYF. In DNA form, the CDR3 reads TGCAGCGACATAGGCAGTCCCACAGATACGCAGTATTTT.

V usage is TRBV11-3 and J usage is TRBJ2-5; perhaps TRBD2 as D (5 bases). CDR3 length equals 14 residues. Trimming took off 4 bases at V and 1 base at J, with 10 bases between the two ends. CDR1 and CDR2 (germline): SGHNT, YENEEA. The chain's CDR3 is CASSSPDFQETQYF. In DNA, the CDR3 is TGTGCCAGCAGCTCGCCGGACTTCCAAGAGACCCAGTACTTC.

The genes are TRBV7-2 and TRBJ2-7, with 12 nucleotides matching TRBD1. This CDR3 is built from 14 residues. After removal of 5 bases from V and 6 bases from J, the junction contained 5 bases not matched to a gene. Germline CDR1 and CDR2: SGHTA and FQGNSA. The CDR3 DNA is TGTGCCAGCAGCCCCGGGACAGGGGGCCGCGAGCAGTACTTC. Translated: CASSPGTGGREQYF.

This clonotype was seen more than once but under ten times. The V gene is TRBV20-1, the J gene TRBJ2-5; TRBD2 matches 7 bases. The junction had 3 bases not matched to a gene; V was cut back by 4 bases and J by 4 bases. The V gene's germline CDR1 is DFQATT and CDR2 SNEGSKA (reference sequence). CDR3 length equals 12 residues. CDR3 region: CSAKRGVETQYF. The CDR3 region has the DNA TGCAGTGCTAAACGGGGGGTAGAGACCCAGTACTTC.

The chain recombines TRBV3-1 with TRBJ1-6; maybe TRBD1 (5 bases). V was trimmed by 1 base and J by 4 bases, leaving 8 bases between them. This CDR3 spans 15 amino acids. Germline assignment: CDR1 LGHDT and CDR2 YNNKEL (reference sequence). The CDR3 protein is CASSQGGAYNSPLHF. The DNA of the CDR3 is TGTGCCAGCAGCCAAGGTGGGGCTTATAATTCACCCCTCCACTTT. The full variable domain, with the rest looked up from reference TRBV3-1 and TRBJ1-6, is DTAVSQTPKYLVTQMGNDKSIKCEQNLGHDTMYWYKQDSKKFLKIMFSYNNKELIINETVPNRFSPKSPDKAHLNLHINSLELGDSAVYFCASSQGGAYNSPLHFGNGTRLTVT.

The chain links TRBV6-6 to TRBJ1-1; perhaps TRBD1 as D (5 bases). CDR1 and CDR2 (germline): MNHNY, SVGAGI (reference sequence). V was pared by 8 bases and J by 0 bases, with 16 bases between. The CDR3 length is 15 residues. The CDR3 here is CASQTVPVMNTEAFF. The CDR3 DNA sequence: TGTGCCAGCCAGACAGTACCTGTAATGAACACTGAAGCTTTCTTT.

This clonotype was observed a few times. The V gene is TRBV29-1, the J gene TRBJ1-2, with D tentatively TRBD1 (6 bases). CDR1 is SQVTM, CDR2 ANQGSEA, per germline. Trimming removed 4 bases at V and 4 bases at J, with 19 bases between. The CDR3 runs to 15 residues. The CDR3 is CSVGPASGARYGYTF. The CDR3 region has the DNA TGCAGCGTTGGGCCCGCGTCGGGGGCACGCTATGGCTACACCTTC.

J is TRBJ1-5 and V is TRBV3-1, with D uncertain. CDR1 is LGHDT, CDR2 YNNKEL, per germline (reference sequence). V was clipped by 4 bases and J by 3 bases, with 4 bases between them. CDR3 length: 12 residues. The CDR3 region has the DNA TGTGCCAGCAGCCGAGACAATCAGCCCCAGCATTTT. Translated: CASSRDNQPQHF.

This rearrangement joins TRBV6-2 or TRBV6-3 to TRBJ2-5; D is ambiguous. CDR1 MNHEY and CDR2 SVGEGT come from the germline V gene. This CDR3 contains 14 residues. Trimming left V 5 bases short and J 5 bases short, with 15 bases between. In DNA, the CDR3 is TGTGCCAGCAGTGCCCGGCGGTACGACGAGACCCAGTACTTC. Translating it yields CASSARRYDETQYF.

The rearrangement joins TRBV7-9 to TRBJ2-3, with D possibly being TRBD1 (6 bases). The germline V gene encodes CDR1 SEHNR and CDR2 FQNEAQ (reference sequence). This CDR3 is 14 amino acids long. V dropped 8 bases and J dropped 3 bases, with 15 bases sitting between them. The CDR3 here is CASSEWGPTDTQYF. Here the CDR3 DNA reads TGTGCCAGCTCCGAATGGGGGCCGACAGATACGCAGTATTTT.

This clonotype occurred a few times. This rearrangement joins TRBV10-2 to TRBJ1-2, with D unresolved. This CDR3 has 14 residues. Germline-derived CDR1 and CDR2 are WSHSY and SAAADI. V lost 6 bases and J lost 6, with 17 bases in between. The CDR3 spells CASSLDFQSHGYTF. DNA for the CDR3: TGCGCCAGCAGCCTGGACTTTCAAAGCCATGGCTACACCTTC.

The table lists this clonotype with a few counts. The V call is TRBV29-1, the J call TRBJ2-7; possible D gene TRBD1, 6 bases. Trimming removed 7 bases at V and 5 bases at J, with 15 bases between. The CDR3 loop spans 12 amino acids. CDR1 is SQVTM, CDR2 ANQGSEA, per germline. Here the CDR3 reads CSGLGQFDEQYF. The CDR3 DNA reads TGCAGCGGACTGGGACAATTCGACGAGCAGTACTTC.

Remarks on this clonotype: The conserved phenylalanine or tryptophan is not found at the CDR3 terminus, so this likely reflects a read error. The CDR3 DNA follows: TGTGCCAGCAGAGCAACACCCGGAGGGCAGTACTCC. Its protein is CASRATPGGQYS. The rearrangement links TRBV6-1 to TRBJ2-4, with D possibly being TRBD2 (6 bases). The length of the CDR3 is 12 residues. V was shortened by 6 bases and J by 13 bases, with 16 bases between the two germline ends. Germline V gene data show CDR1 as MNHNS and CDR2 as SASEGT.

The chain is built from TRBV20-1 and TRBJ2-7, with a possible D match to TRBD2 (5 bases). Germline assignment: CDR1 DFQATT and CDR2 SNEGSKA (reference sequence). The CDR3 consists of 12 residues. With 7 bases removed from V and 3 bases from J, the gap between germline ends came to 13 bases. CDR3 residues: CSGGGSFYEQYF. CDR3 coding DNA: TGCAGTGGGGGTGGGAGTTTCTACGAGCAGTACTTC.

This clonotype was seen a handful of times. This sequence joins TRBV12-3 or TRBV12-4 and TRBJ2-3; D is ambiguous. This CDR3 is 14 amino acids long. With 7 bases removed from V and 2 bases from J, the gap between germline ends came to 13 bases. DNA of the CDR3: TGTGCCAGCACTTTGACGGCGCCCACAGATACGCAGTATTTT. Translated: CASTLTAPTDTQYF.

There are a few counts of this clonotype. The chain carries TRBV2 and TRBJ2-7; D is uncertain. Germline V gives CDR1 SNHLY, CDR2 FYNNEI. CDR3 length: 12 residues. The V gene lost 4 bases and the J gene lost 2 bases, with 6 bases spanning the gap. For the CDR3, the DNA is TGTGCCAGCAGTGTTCTCGCCTACGAGCAGTACTTC. Translated, it gives CASSVLAYEQYF.

This clonotype was seen only a few times. The rearrangement links TRBV27 to TRBJ1-2, with 7 bases aligning to TRBD1. Germline V lookup: CDR1 MNHEY, CDR2 SMNVEV (reference sequence). This CDR3 is built from 14 residues. V gave up 6 bases and J gave up 1 base; unmatched junction bases: 5. CDR3 amino acids: CASRSAGGNYGYTF. The CDR3 DNA reads as TGTGCCAGCAGGTCTGCAGGGGGTAACTATGGCTACACCTTC.

This clonotype was seen a few times. The chain joins TRBV10-3 to TRBJ2-7; no clear D gene. The V gene's germline CDR1 is ENHRY and CDR2 SYGVKD. V gave up 0 bases and J gave up 2 bases, with 8 bases separating them. The CDR3 is 14 residues long. The CDR3 DNA follows: TGTGCCATCAGTGAGTCGACAAGGACCTACGAGCAGTACTTC. Translated, it gives CAISESTRTYEQYF.